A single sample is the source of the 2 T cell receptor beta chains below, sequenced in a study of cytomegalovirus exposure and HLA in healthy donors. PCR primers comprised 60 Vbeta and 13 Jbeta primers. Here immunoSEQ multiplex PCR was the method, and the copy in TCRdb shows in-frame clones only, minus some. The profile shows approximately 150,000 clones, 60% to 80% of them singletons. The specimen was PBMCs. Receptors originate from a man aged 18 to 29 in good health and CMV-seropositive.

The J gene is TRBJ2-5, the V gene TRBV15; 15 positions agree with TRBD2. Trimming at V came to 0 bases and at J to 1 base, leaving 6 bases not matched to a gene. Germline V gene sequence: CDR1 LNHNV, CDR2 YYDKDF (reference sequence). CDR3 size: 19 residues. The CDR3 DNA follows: TGTGCCACCAGCAGAGATTGGGGGGGACTAGCGGGAGGCCAAGAGACCCAGTACTTC. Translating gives CATSRDWGGLAGGQETQYF.

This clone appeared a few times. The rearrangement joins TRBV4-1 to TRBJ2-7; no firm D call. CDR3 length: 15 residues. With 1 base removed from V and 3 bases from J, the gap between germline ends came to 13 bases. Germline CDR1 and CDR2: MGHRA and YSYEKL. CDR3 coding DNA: TGCGCCAGCAGCCAAGCAGACTCCCAAGTCTACGAGCAGTACTTC. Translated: CASSQADSQVYEQYF.